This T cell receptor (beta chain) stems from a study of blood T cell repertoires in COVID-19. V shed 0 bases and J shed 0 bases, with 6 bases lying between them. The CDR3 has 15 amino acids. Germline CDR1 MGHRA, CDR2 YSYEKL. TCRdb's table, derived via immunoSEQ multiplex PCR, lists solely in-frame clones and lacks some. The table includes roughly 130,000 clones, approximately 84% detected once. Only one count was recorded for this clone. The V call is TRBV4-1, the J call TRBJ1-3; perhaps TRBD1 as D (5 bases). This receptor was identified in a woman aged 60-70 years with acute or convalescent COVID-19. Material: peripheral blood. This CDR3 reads CASSQDQGSGNTIYF. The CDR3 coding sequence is TGCGCCAGCAGCCAAGATCAGGGCTCTGGAAACACCATATATTTT.